One sample yielded the 23 T cell receptor beta chains listed below, sequenced in a study of post-analysis software for immune sequencing data. Overall study findings and caveats: A handful of TRBV segments, including TRBV5-6, TRBV5-1 and TRBV20-1, were more frequent in patients than controls.

No antigens are known for them. Unique molecular identifiers featured in each of the TCR beta cDNA libraries. TCRdb reanalysed the PCR reads using MiXCR and keeps one entry per CDR3 protein. The profile shows fewer than 850,000 distinct CDR3 sequences, just over 45% of them singletons. Sequencing input: blood. These receptors were taken from a girl aged 5-17 years with multiple sclerosis.

Only a few counts were recorded for this clonotype. The V and J genes are TRBV7-6 and TRBJ2-1; D uncertain. The germline V gene has CDR1 SGHVS and CDR2 FNYEAQ. There are 13 residues in the CDR3. Trimming took off 4 bases at V and 7 bases at J, with 11 bases between the two ends. The CDR3 loop is CASSYRSWNEQFF. CDR3 nucleotides: TGTGCCAGCAGCTACCGTTCCTGGAATGAGCAGTTCTTC.

The chain links TRBV7-8 to TRBJ2-5; 13 nucleotides line up with TRBD2. The CDR3 consists of 14 residues. J was trimmed by 11 bases and V by 5 bases; bases with no gene match: 8. The germline CDR1 and CDR2 sequences are SGHVS and FQNEAQ. The CDR3 coding sequence is TGTGCCAGCAGCCGGACTAGCGGGAGATGGGAGCAGTACTTC. Protein product: CASSRTSGRWEQYF.

The chain links TRBV29-1 to TRBJ2-3; a possible D gene is TRBD2 (6 bases). The ends were cut back, 3 bases at V and 11 bases at J, with 24 bases in the middle. The CDR3 totals 15 residues. Germline V gene sequence: CDR1 SQVTM, CDR2 ANQGSEA. In DNA, the CDR3 is TGCAGCGTTGACCCCGCGGAGGGATTTCAGTCAGGGCAGTATTTT. Translation: CSVDPAEGFQSGQYF.

The chain carries TRBV3-1 and TRBJ2-1, with TRBD2 identical over 10 bases. Per germline, CDR1 LGHDT and CDR2 YNNKEL (reference sequence). The CDR3 runs 17 residues. V gave up 0 bases and J gave up 5 bases; unmatched junction bases: 7. CDR3 in amino acids: CASSQDPPSGGNNEQFF. CDR3 sequence (DNA): TGTGCCAGCAGCCAAGATCCCCCTAGCGGGGGAAACAATGAGCAGTTCTTC.

There are many counts of this clonotype. This sequence joins TRBV11-2 and TRBJ2-7; 7 nucleotides line up with TRBD1. The V segment lost 1 base and the J segment 4 bases; nucleotides outside the gene matches: 4. There are 14 residues in the CDR3. The V gene's germline CDR1 is SGHAT and CDR2 FQNNGV. The CDR3: CASSLGQGFYEQYF. CDR3 nucleotides: TGTGCCAGCAGCTTAGGACAGGGTTTTTACGAGCAGTACTTC. Based on the CDR3 plus reference TRBV11-2 and TRBJ2-7, the full variable domain is EAGVAQSPRYKIIEKRQSVAFWCNPISGHATLYWYQQILGQGPKLLIQFQNNGVVDDSQLPKDRFSAERLKGVDSTLKIQPAKLEDSAVYLCASSLGQGFYEQYFGPGTRLTVT.

This chain connects TRBV12-3 or TRBV12-4 to TRBJ2-7, with D perhaps TRBD1 (8 bases). The CDR3 sequence is 15 residues long. Trimming cost V 2 bases and J 4 bases, with 15 bases left between them. The CDR3 loop reads CASSLKTGEGYEQYF. The CDR3 nucleotides read TGTGCCAGCAGTTTAAAGACAGGGGAGGGTTACGAGCAGTACTTC.

CDR3 in amino acids: CASSPKPGLAGGAQETQYF. The CDR3 DNA follows: TGCGCCAGCAGCCCTAAGCCGGGACTAGCGGGGGGGGCCCAAGAGACCCAGTACTTC. The rearrangement joins TRBV5-1 to TRBJ2-5; 16 bases line up with TRBD2. The CDR3 extends over 19 amino acids. V shed 4 bases and J 1 base; nucleotides not matched to a gene: 10. Germline CDR1 and CDR2: SGHRS and YFSETQ.

The chain recombines TRBV4-1 with TRBJ2-7; D is uncertain. V was pared by 0 bases and J by 0 bases, with 3 bases between. The CDR3 is made up of 13 amino acids. Per the germline V gene, CDR1 is MGHRA and CDR2 is YSYEKL. CDR3 nucleotides: TGCGCCAGCAGCCAAGAGTTCTCCTACGAGCAGTACTTC. Its translation is CASSQEFSYEQYF.

This clonotype has a handful of counts. The chain links TRBV7-3 to TRBJ2-1; D remains unclear. CDR3 length: 17 residues. CDR1 is SGHTA, CDR2 FQGTGA, per germline. V was clipped by 5 bases and J by 1 base, with 18 bases between them. This CDR3 is CASSPALWPGSYNEQFF. The CDR3 DNA sequence: TGTGCCAGCAGCCCGGCCTTATGGCCCGGGTCCTACAATGAGCAGTTCTTC.

The V gene is TRBV4-3, the J gene TRBJ1-2; TRBD1 aligns across 9 bases. This CDR3 region has 16 residues. Germline loops: CDR1 LGHNA, CDR2 YSLEER. V gave up 5 bases and J gave up 4 bases; unmatched junction bases: 11. The CDR3 loop reads CASSEGTGRLSYGYTF. Written as DNA, the CDR3 is TGCGCCAGCAGCGAAGGGACAGGGAGACTGTCCTATGGCTACACCTTC.

A note on this clonotype: A read error may explain this, as a much larger clone is one base away. This sequence joins TRBV10-3 and TRBJ1-2; the match to TRBD1 covers 9 bases. J lost 5 bases, V lost 11 bases, and 9 bases had no gene match. In germline, CDR1 is ENHRY, CDR2 SYGVKD. The CDR3 loop spans 13 amino acids. Here the CDR3 DNA reads TGTGCCTTTGGACAGGGGACCGATTATGGCTACACCTTC. Translated: CAFGQGTDYGYTF.

The chain carries TRBV29-1 and TRBJ2-5; 9 bases agree with TRBD2. V lost 8 bases, J lost 5 bases, and 6 bases stayed unmatched. Germline assignment: CDR1 SQVTM and CDR2 ANQGSEA. CDR3 size: 12 residues. The CDR3 protein is CSLLAGRETQYF. The CDR3 DNA is TGCAGCCTCCTAGCGGGAAGGGAGACCCAGTACTTC.

V and J are TRBV11-2 and TRBJ2-5, with TRBD2 as a possible D gene (6 bases). Deletions cut 5 bases from V and 3 bases from J, with 13 bases between. The CDR3 sequence is 14 residues long. CDR1 SGHAT and CDR2 FQNNGV come from the germline V gene. DNA of the CDR3: TGTGCCAGCAGCCGAGGGGAGCGGGAAGAGACCCAGTACTTC. It specifies CASSRGEREETQYF.

The chain uses TRBV5-1 and TRBJ1-1, with a tentative D call TRBD1 (5 bases). Between the trimmed V and J ends, which lost 4 bases and 1 base, there was a span of 11 bases. The CDR3 loop spans 14 amino acids. Germline-derived CDR1 and CDR2 are SGHRS and YFSETQ. The CDR3 loop reads CASSNSGRNTEAFF. The CDR3 nucleotides are TGCGCCAGCAGCAACTCAGGGAGGAACACTGAAGCTTTCTTT.

The rearrangement joins TRBV28 to TRBJ2-1; TRBD2 matches 8 bases. Germline trimming cut 6 bases from V and 3 bases from J; bases unmatched to any gene: 10. This CDR3 is built from 16 residues. Germline V gene lookup returns CDR1 MDHEN and CDR2 SYDVKM. For the CDR3, the DNA is TGTGCCAGCAGCCGACCTAGGGCGGGAGGCTACAATGAGCAGTTCTTC. Its protein is CASSRPRAGGYNEQFF.

This clonotype was seen a handful of times. The chain employs TRBV7-9 and TRBJ1-6, with D unclear. This CDR3 has 15 amino acids. Per germline, CDR1 SEHNR and CDR2 FQNEAQ (reference sequence). V lost 2 bases and J 3 bases, leaving 8 bases between the germline ends. CDR3 amino acids: CASSLSALYNSPLHF. In DNA form, the CDR3 reads TGTGCCAGCAGCTTAAGCGCCCTCTATAATTCACCCCTCCACTTT.

This clonotype was detected only a few times. The gene calls are TRBV30 and TRBJ1-4, with D unclear. The ends were cut back, 0 bases at V and 8 bases at J, with 13 bases in the middle. Germline V gene data show CDR1 as GTSNPN and CDR2 as SVGIG (reference sequence). The CDR3 has 14 amino acids. This chain's CDR3 is CAWSVPSTREKLFF. The CDR3 bases are TGTGCCTGGAGTGTACCGTCTACAAGGGAAAAACTGTTTTTT.

This clonotype has a handful of counts. The chain recombines TRBV27 with TRBJ1-2; TRBD1 might be the D (5 bases). The CDR3 is 13 amino acids. Germline V gene sequence: CDR1 MNHEY, CDR2 SMNVEV (reference sequence). Trimming removed 5 bases from V and 7 bases from J, with 14 bases in between. In nucleotides, the CDR3 is TGTGCCAGCAGTAACGGGGCCTTCGTTGGCTACACCTTC. It translates to CASSNGAFVGYTF.

The chain recombines TRBV2 with TRBJ2-1, with 8 bases identical to TRBD2. The CDR3 consists of 16 residues. CDR1 SNHLY and CDR2 FYNNEI come from the germline V gene. With V trimmed by 9 bases and J by 0 bases, 10 bases remained unmatched. In nucleotides, the CDR3 is TGTGCCAGGAGGGATAGCGGGACGAGCTCCTACAATGAGCAGTTCTTC. Translation: CARRDSGTSSYNEQFF.

This clonotype was seen only a few times. This rearrangement joins TRBV20-1 to TRBJ2-7, with D perhaps TRBD1 or TRBD2 (5 bases each). Trimming removed 1 base from V and 5 bases from J, with 15 bases in between. Germline V gene lookup returns CDR1 DFQATT and CDR2 SNEGSKA (reference sequence). This CDR3 is 14 amino acids long. CDR3 in amino acids: CSARGPAGSDEQYF. CDR3 DNA: TGCAGTGCTAGAGGCCCGGCAGGGAGCGACGAGCAGTACTTC.

This clonotype came up once. This chain joins TRBV4-3 and TRBJ2-1; D is possibly TRBD2 (7 bases). The CDR3 consists of 15 residues. V lost 5 bases and J lost 6, with 17 bases in between. Germline lookup yields CDR1 LGHNA and CDR2 YSLEER. The CDR3 reads CASSVGGGPLNEQFF. Written as DNA, the CDR3 is TGCGCCAGCAGCGTAGGGGGGGGCCCCCTCAATGAGCAGTTCTTC.

The chain recombines TRBV20-1 with TRBJ2-7; a possible D gene is TRBD2 (5 bases). Trimming removed 3 bases at V and 6 bases at J, with 15 bases between. CDR1 and CDR2 from the germline V gene are DFQATT and SNEGSKA (reference sequence). This CDR3 has 13 amino acids. In nucleotides, the CDR3 is TGCAGTGCTAGGGACTTCGGGCGCGCCGAGCAGTACTTC. Translating gives CSARDFGRAEQYF.

The chain joins TRBV5-1 to TRBJ2-5; TRBD2 matches 8 bases. The J call could be wrong; TRBJ2-7 is a better fit for the DNA end. The CDR3 is 13 residues long. CDR1 is SGHRS and CDR2 is YFSETQ in the germline V gene. CDR3 DNA sequence: TGCGCCAGCAGAGGGACTAGTTCCCACGAGCAGTACTTC. This gives the protein CASRGTSSHEQYF.